Sequencing of this T cell receptor beta chain was carried out in a study of blood T cell repertoires in COVID-19. Study in general: Both acute and convalescent COVID-19 samples were obtained from the United States, Italy and Spain. Sources were T cells, B-cell-depleted T cells, or PBMCs; the material itself was cDNA or gDNA.

In the authors' methods: Amplification from reference gene primers served as the basis for estimated nucleated cell counts. Measured with immunoSEQ multiplex PCR; TCRdb has only the in-frame clones, and not every one. That table is the source of V, J and clone size, and D and trimming were worked out from the DNA. Of 200,000 to 300,000 clones in the sample, approximately 82% were seen once. The V gene lost 0 bases and the J gene lost 2 bases, with 15 bases spanning the gap. This CDR3 has 17 residues. CDR1 and CDR2 from the germline V gene are SGHKS and YYEKEE (reference sequence). The material sequenced was peripheral blood. This sequence joins TRBV5-5 and TRBJ1-5; TRBD1 is a possible D gene (5 bases). This sequence was found in a man in his forties or fifties who had recovered from COVID-19. The CDR3 here is CASSLATGPGGNQPQHF. CDR3 DNA: TGTGCCAGCAGCTTGGCCACCGGGCCGGGGGGCAATCAGCCCCAGCATTTT.